This T cell receptor beta chain was identified during a study of T-cell memory formation after mild COVID-19. Overall study results and limits: Contracting clones from day 15 to 85 had balanced CD4/CD8; later expanders favoured CD4+.

TCRdb independently ran MiXCR on the 5' RACE reads; one entry per CDR3 protein. The sample gives 350,000 to 550,000 distinct CDR3 sequences, roughly 17% of which show up once; about 22% is in the top ten. Trimming removed 3 bases from V and 2 bases from J, with 7 bases in between. The CDR3 sequence is 13 residues long. Germline-derived CDR1 and CDR2 are DFQATT and SNEGSKA (reference sequence). On this clonotype itself: The antigen is not known.

The chain uses TRBV20-1 and TRBJ2-2; D remains ambiguous. The receptor was derived from a man aged 18 to 30 who had mild COVID-19 (a few samples of this study predate the infection). Cell type and time point are not known. The source material was PBMCs or a T cell subset sorted from them (not recorded which). The CDR3 bases are TGCAGTGCTAGTAACTCAAACACCGGGGAGCTGTTTTTT. Translation gives CSASNSNTGELFF.